The 23 T cell receptor beta chains listed next were all sequenced from one sample in a study of regulatory T cells in long-lasting Graves disease (dated by TCRdb to the early 2020s). Receptor amplification or capture employed multiplex PCR. Sequencing relied on an Illumina HiSeq 4000. TCR beta libraries were built with iRepertoire HTBI primers and Arm-PCR amplification of CDR3 regions. TCRdb reanalyzed the raw reads on its own, using fastp at Q25 for trimming and MiXCR for clone calling, and kept in-frame beta chains. Records with the same CDR3 protein are collapsed into one entry carrying the most frequent genes and DNA. Within this sample are roughly 380,000 distinct CDR3 sequences, with around 16% of them counted one time only. 20% to 25% of the sample belongs to the ten largest clones. Taken with the paper, the label for time point translates to: newly diagnosed GD, antithyroid drugs for less than 3 months. For both TCR sequencing and RNA sequencing, RNA was extracted from PBMCs using TRIzol.

Source: peripheral blood mononuclear cells (PBMCs), taken at new diagnosis, from a patient treated with antithyroid drugs. Receptor source: a female donor with Graves disease.

This clonotype was recorded many times. The chain carries TRBV5-4 and TRBJ1-1; weak D call: TRBD1 (5 bases). The CDR3 covers 14 residues. V was pared by 2 bases and J by 4 bases, with 12 bases between. Germline lookup yields CDR1 SGHNT and CDR2 YYREEE (reference sequence). For the CDR3, the DNA is TGTGCCAGCAGCTTTTTGTCGGGGGGCACTGAAGCTTTCTTT. This gives the protein CASSFLSGGTEAFF.

This rearrangement joins TRBV27 to TRBJ2-3; TRBD1 agrees at 9 bases. This CDR3 comprises 15 residues. Germline CDR1 and CDR2: MNHEY and SMNVEV (reference sequence). The V segment lost 3 bases and the J segment 4 bases; nucleotides outside the gene matches: 5. The CDR3 nucleotides read TGTGCCAGCAGTTTTTTACAGGGGGCACCAGATACGCAGTATTTT. As protein: CASSFLQGAPDTQYF.

This clonotype was observed at least ten times. This chain connects TRBV27 to TRBJ1-1; no reliable D call. Germline V CDR1 and CDR2: MNHEY, SMNVEV (reference sequence). V shed 8 bases and J shed 5 bases, with 9 bases lying between them. The CDR3 is 11 amino acids. The CDR3, as DNA: TGTGCCAGCGGGGAAGCTACTGAAGCTTTCTTT. This translates into CASGEATEAFF.

This clonotype was found many times. The chain links TRBV28 to TRBJ2-6; 7 nucleotides align to TRBD1. The CDR3 has 19 residues. Trimming cost V 3 bases and J 1 base; bases outside gene matches: 12. From germline, CDR1 is MDHEN and CDR2 SYDVKM. The CDR3 coding sequence is TGTGCCAGCAGTTTTGGGTTGGCAGGGGGACGTTCTGGGGCCAACGTCCTGACTTTC. Translated, it gives CASSFGLAGGRSGANVLTF.

This clonotype was seen repeatedly, ten times or more. This chain links TRBV3-1 with TRBJ1-1; 8 bases match TRBD1. V shed 0 bases, J shed 2 bases, and the junction held 8 bases outside the gene matches. This CDR3 contains 17 residues. CDR1 is LGHDT and CDR2 is YNNKEL in the germline V gene (reference sequence). Written as DNA, the CDR3 is TGTGCCAGCAGCCAAGATGAAGGCAGGGGGCTTAACACTGAAGCTTTCTTT. Encoded protein: CASSQDEGRGLNTEAFF.

This clonotype was found a few times. The V call is TRBV2, the J call TRBJ2-3; perhaps D is TRBD1 or TRBD2 (5 bases each). The CDR3 loop spans 14 amino acids. Per germline, CDR1 SNHLY and CDR2 FYNNEI. V was shortened by 6 bases and J by 0 bases, with 10 bases between the two germline ends. The CDR3 DNA follows: TGTGCCAGCAGGGGAGACAGAAGCACAGATACGCAGTATTTT. Protein sequence: CASRGDRSTDTQYF.

This clonotype came up a few times. The chain combines TRBV12-3 or TRBV12-4 with TRBJ1-2, with D possibly being TRBD1 (6 bases). CDR3 length equals 14 residues. Trimming took 5 bases from V and 6 from J, leaving 16 bases between them. CDR3 sequence (DNA): TGTGCCAGCAGTAAACAGGGATCGTACAATGGCTACACCTTC. It translates to CASSKQGSYNGYTF.

The rearrangement links TRBV4-1 to TRBJ1-5; D gene ambiguous. V gave up 1 base and J gave up 1 base, with 14 bases separating them. The CDR3 loop spans 17 amino acids. Per germline, CDR1 MGHRA and CDR2 YSYEKL. CDR3 DNA sequence: TGCGCCAGCAGCCAAGGAAGTTTGGTAGAGAGCAATCAGCCCCAGCATTTT. Amino acids: CASSQGSLVESNQPQHF.

The sample holds many counts of this clonotype. The chain recombines TRBV5-1 with TRBJ2-1, with TRBD2 identical over 9 bases. This CDR3 is built from 17 residues. The V segment lost 4 bases and the J segment 0 bases; nucleotides outside the gene matches: 8. Germline CDR1 SGHRS, CDR2 YFSETQ. The CDR3 is CASSGFSGGFSYNEQFF. The CDR3 DNA reads TGCGCCAGCAGCGGCTTTAGCGGGGGTTTCTCCTACAATGAGCAGTTCTTC.

The V gene is TRBV24-1, the J gene TRBJ2-1; TRBD2 agrees at 8 bases. CDR3 length: 16 residues. Trimming removed 1 base from V and 6 bases from J; junction bases left unmatched: 7. Germline loops: CDR1 KGHDR, CDR2 SFDVKD. Here the CDR3 DNA reads TGTGCCACCAGTGATTTTGGCGCGGGAGGTCGCAATGAGCAGTTCTTC. Protein product: CATSDFGAGGRNEQFF.

This clonotype was detected a few times. The rearrangement links TRBV12-3 or TRBV12-4 to TRBJ2-7; 7 bases are shared with TRBD1. CDR3 length equals 14 residues. The ends lost 6 bases at V and 0 bases at J; junction bases unmatched: 5. The DNA for the CDR3 is TGTGCCAGCAGGACAGGGTTGGGCTCCTACGAGCAGTACTTC. Encoded protein: CASRTGLGSYEQYF.

Ten or more counts support this clonotype. The chain couples TRBV7-2 to TRBJ1-2; 8 nucleotides align to TRBD1. The V gene's germline CDR1 is SGHTA and CDR2 FQGNSA. The CDR3 is 14 residues long. Trimming at V came to 4 bases and at J to 7 bases, leaving 8 bases not matched to a gene. DNA for the CDR3: TGTGCCAGCAGCTCCGGACAGGGAGGTCGTGGCTACACCTTC. Translation: CASSSGQGGRGYTF.

The CDR3 loop is CATSDPGQANYGYTF. The CDR3 nucleotides read TGTGCCACCAGTGATCCAGGACAGGCTAACTATGGCTACACCTTC. This chain uses TRBV24-1 with TRBJ1-2, with TRBD1 matching over 7 bases. This CDR3 region has 15 residues. V lost 3 bases to trimming and J lost 0 bases; unmatched junction nucleotides: 3. Looked up from germline, CDR1 is KGHDR and CDR2 is SFDVKD.

This clonotype was picked up many times. The CDR3 protein is CASSPLGTGGDTQYF. CDR3 nucleotide sequence: TGCGCCAGCAGCCCCCTCGGGACAGGGGGGGATACGCAGTATTTT. The V gene is TRBV4-1, the J gene TRBJ2-3, with TRBD1 matching over 11 bases. The CDR3 runs 15 residues. Germline trimming cut 4 bases from V and 6 bases from J; bases unmatched to any gene: 6. Germline V gene data show CDR1 as MGHRA and CDR2 as YSYEKL.

As for this clonotype: This sequence may be a read error, since a much larger clone differs from it by one base. The chain uses TRBV30 and TRBJ2-1, with D perhaps matching TRBD2 (6 bases). Trimming left V 0 bases short and J 1 base short, with 13 bases between. Germline V gene lookup returns CDR1 GTSNPN and CDR2 SVGIG (reference sequence). This CDR3 comprises 16 residues. CDR3 region: CAWSVLQGGSYNEQFF. The CDR3 DNA follows: TGTGCCTGGAGTGTACTGCAGGGAGGATCCTACAATGAGCAGTTCTTC.

This clonotype has just one count. V is TRBV19 and J is TRBJ2-7, with D possibly called TRBD1 or TRBD2 (5 bases each). V lost 6 bases and J lost 2, with 20 bases in between. CDR1 LNHDA and CDR2 SQIVND come from the germline V gene (reference sequence). This CDR3 region has 16 residues. The CDR3 protein is CASSPLAGRDAYEQYF. The CDR3 coding sequence is TGTGCCAGTAGCCCATTGGCCGGCCGGGACGCCTACGAGCAGTACTTC.

The genes are TRBV6-2 or TRBV6-3 and TRBJ2-3; 7 bases align to TRBD1. The end of the DNA is better explained by TRBJ2-5, so the J call may be wrong. The CDR3 length is 11 residues. Germline V gene lookup returns CDR1 MNHEY and CDR2 SVGEGT. As DNA, the CDR3 is TGTGCCATAAGGGGGCCAGAGACCCAGTACTTC. Translating gives CAIRGPETQYF.

In its sample, this clonotype was seen many times. V and J are TRBV28 and TRBJ2-1; 9 bases align to TRBD2. Looked up from germline, CDR1 is MDHEN and CDR2 is SYDVKM. This CDR3 contains 14 residues. With V trimmed by 5 bases and J by 7 bases, 6 bases remained unmatched. The CDR3 protein is CASSVAGEMNEQFF. DNA for the CDR3: TGTGCCAGCAGTGTAGCGGGAGAAATGAATGAGCAGTTCTTC.

This clonotype was seen repeatedly, ten times or more. The chain recombines TRBV20-1 with TRBJ1-2; D unresolved. CDR3 size: 10 residues. The V end lost 5 bases, the J end lost 6 bases, and 7 bases lay between the germline ends. Germline CDR1 and CDR2: DFQATT and SNEGSKA (reference sequence). The CDR3 DNA reads as TGCAGTGCTTTAGAGGATGGCTACACCTTC. This codes for CSALEDGYTF.

This clonotype was seen at least ten times. V gene TRBV5-8 combines with J gene TRBJ2-5, with a weak D call TRBD1 (7 bases). CDR3 length: 12 amino acids. The V gene lost 5 bases and the J gene lost 9 bases, with 14 bases spanning the gap. Per germline, CDR1 SGHTS and CDR2 YDEGEE. CDR3 sequence (DNA): TGTGCCAGCAGTCATGACAGGGAGGCCCAGTACTTC. It specifies CASSHDREAQYF.

This clonotype was seen many times. The chain joins TRBV6-2 or TRBV6-3 to TRBJ2-7; D may correspond to TRBD1 or TRBD2 (5 bases each). The germline V gene encodes CDR1 MNHEY and CDR2 SVGEGT. V shed 8 bases and J shed 5 bases, with 22 bases lying between them. This CDR3 contains 15 residues. The CDR3 nucleotides read TGTGCCAGCGGCTACGGGTCAGGTCGAGGGGACGAGCAGTACTTC. This sequence encodes CASGYGSGRGDEQYF.

The chain joins TRBV9 to TRBJ2-1; D might be TRBD2 (6 bases). The CDR3 has 14 residues. The germline CDR1 and CDR2 sequences are SGDLS and YYNGEE. V was clipped by 2 bases and J by 5 bases, with 11 bases between them. CDR3 sequence (DNA): TGTGCCAGCAGCGTGGGACTGGGGGACAATGAGCAGTTCTTC. This sequence encodes CASSVGLGDNEQFF.

A few counts support this clonotype. The V and J genes are TRBV6-1 and TRBJ1-2; D is unclear. V gave up 6 bases and J gave up 5 bases, with 13 bases separating them. CDR3 length equals 13 residues. The V gene's germline CDR1 is MNHNS and CDR2 SASEGT. The CDR3 spells CASRRTAEYGYTF. The CDR3 region has the DNA TGTGCCAGCAGACGGACGGCAGAGTATGGCTACACCTTC.